These T cell receptor beta chains were read from a single sample in a study of radiation and T cells in renal cell carcinoma. Sequencing used immunoSEQ multiplex PCR; TCRdb keeps in-frame clones, though not all of them. The table has 100,000 to 150,000 clones, 81% seen once; the top ten hold 5% to 6.5%. This specimen was blood, taken from a patient whose treatment included radiotherapy and nephrectomy. These receptors all come from a man in his forties or fifties with renal cell carcinoma. Both conserved end residues are part of each CDR3. The D gene is left open where the match is weak. Size values are once, few and many counts, or a class for expanded clones, and some rows have none.

>NA|NA|TRBV27|TRBJ2-3
CASSPNPWAGTTDTQYF
TGTGCCAGCAGCCCCAATCCCTGGGCGGGGACCACAGATACGCAGTATTTT
>few|NA|TRBV5-1|TRBJ2-3
CASSLNSGRGDTQYF
TGCGCCAGCAGCCTGAACTCGGGCCGGGGGGATACGCAGTATTTT
>few|TRBD1|TRBV5-1|TRBJ2-7
CASRYGQEEDEQYF
TGCGCCAGCAGATATGGACAGGAGGAGGACGAGCAGTACTTC
>NA|NA|TRBV30|TRBJ2-2
CAWSTRDSNTGELFF
TGTGCCTGGAGTACCCGGGACTCCAACACCGGGGAGCTGTTTTTT
>NA|TRBD1|TRBV2|TRBJ1-4
CASSGQGVVEKLFF
TGTGCCAGCAGTGGACAGGGGGTCGTTGAAAAACTGTTTTTT
>NA|TRBD2|TRBV25-1|TRBJ2-7
CASPLSFSGEGRSYEQYF
TGTGCCAGCCCGCTCAGTTTTTCCGGGGAGGGGAGATCCTACGAGCAGTACTTC
>NA|TRBD2|TRBV29-1|TRBJ2-7
CSVEDSGSYSYEQYF
TGCAGCGTAGAAGATAGCGGGAGCTATTCCTACGAGCAGTACTTC
>NA|TRBD2|TRBV7-2|TRBJ2-3
CASSFSGGRADTQYF
TGTGCCAGCAGCTTCAGCGGGGGGCGGGCAGATACGCAGTATTTT
>NA|NA|TRBV19|TRBJ2-7
CASSKRQVGTYEQYF
TGTGCCAGTAGCAAGCGACAGGTAGGCACCTACGAGCAGTACTTC
>NA|TRBD1|TRBV7-2|TRBJ1-6
CASSIQTGGNSPLHF
TGTGCCAGCAGCATCCAGACAGGGGGAAATTCACCCCTCCACTTT
>once|NA|TRBV10-3|TRBJ2-1
CAISGGSYNEQFF
TGTGCCATCAGTGGGGGTTCCTACAATGAGCAGTTCTTC
>NA|TRBD1|TRBV5-1|TRBJ1-1
CASRGQGALTEAFF
TGCGCCAGCAGAGGCCAGGGGGCCCTCACTGAAGCTTTCTTT
>NA|NA|TRBV9|TRBJ2-7
CASSPSPGPAHYEQYF
TGTGCCAGCAGCCCCTCCCCAGGACCAGCTCATTACGAGCAGTACTTC
>NA|TRBD1|TRBV5-4|TRBJ2-3
CATTGGGQGRTDTQYF
TGTGCCACCACAGGGGGCGGACAGGGGCGCACAGATACGCAGTATTTT
>once|NA|TRBV2|TRBJ2-5
CASSNWAGEETQYF
TGTGCCAGCAGTAATTGGGCAGGGGAAGAGACCCAGTACTTC
>NA|TRBD1|TRBV27|TRBJ2-3
CASSRGTATDTQYF
TGTGCCAGCAGTCGAGGGACAGCCACAGATACGCAGTATTTT
>NA|TRBD1|TRBV7-8|TRBJ2-7
CASSLRDRGGNEQYF
TGTGCCAGCAGCTTACGGGACAGGGGTGGTAACGAGCAGTACTTC
>NA|TRBD1|TRBV18|TRBJ1-1
CASSRQGPREAFF
TGTGCCAGCTCTCGACAGGGACCAAGAGAAGCTTTCTTT
>NA|TRBD2|TRBV7-2|TRBJ2-3
CASSLGLAGEYTQYF
TGTGCCAGCAGCTTAGGACTAGCGGGGGAGTATACGCAGTATTTT
>NA|NA|TRBV7-8|TRBJ2-5
CASSFSRTQETQYF
TGTGCCAGCAGCTTCAGCCGGACCCAAGAGACCCAGTACTTC
>few|NA|TRBV2|TRBJ1-6
CASSERSSYNSPLHF
TGTGCCAGCAGTGAGCGAAGCTCCTATAATTCACCCCTCCACTTT
>NA|TRBD1|TRBV2|TRBJ2-1
CASTRTGTGVGNEQFF
TGTGCCAGCACCCGTACCGGGACAGGGGTTGGCAATGAGCAGTTCTTC